The T cell receptor beta chain described here comes from a study of shared clonotypes between healthy human individuals. Among the donors, all were Caucasian adults who lived in Nashville, Tennessee. Libraries were prepared by immunoSEQ multiplex PCR; TCRdb keeps only in-frame clonotypes and omits some of them. The sample carries 110,000 or so clones, about 62% recorded once. Comments on this clone: Its antigen is currently unknown.

Per germline, CDR1 MNHNS and CDR2 SASEGT. CDR3 length: 14 residues. V dropped 4 bases and J dropped 8 bases, with 14 bases sitting between them. Study outcomes and limitations: Investigators collected only blood, and repertoires in tissues likely differ. The diversity represented, both genetic and in exposure history, was limited by few donors. Sharing across several donors was seen in 4% to 5.5% of naive CD4 clonotypes.

Sequencing input: memory CD8+ T cells sorted from blood. Subset described: CD45RO+ cells pooled with CCR7-negative TemRA cells. This chain links TRBV6-1 with TRBJ1-4; D remains unclear. This clonotype was sampled from a woman aged 30 to 39 in good health. The CDR3 spells CASSAGPGNEKLFF. The CDR3 DNA is TGTGCCAGCAGTGCCGGACCCGGGAACGAAAAACTGTTTTTT.